Below, 26 T cell receptor beta chains from the same sample are listed, as sequenced in a study of T cells in Graves' hyperthyroidism and ophthalmopathy. TCR beta CDR3 region amplification was performed from RNA transcripts. First-round RT-PCR of the TCR CDR3 relied on the HTBI primer set. TCRdb passed the multiplex PCR reads through MiXCR, listing each CDR3 protein once. The sample comprises roughly 500,000 distinct CDR3 sequences, roughly 25% of which are singletons, and about 11% rests with the top ten. The sequencing input was blood. The receptors were sampled from a young woman with Graves' ophthalmopathy.

The V call is TRBV28, the J call TRBJ2-7; no reliable D call. With 3 bases removed from V and 7 bases from J, the gap between germline ends came to 13 bases. CDR3 length: 13 amino acids. Germline CDR1 MDHEN, CDR2 SYDVKM. CDR3 DNA sequence: TGTGCCAGCAGTTTCTCCCCCCAAGGGGAGCAGTACTTC. Translating gives CASSFSPQGEQYF.

The sample holds many counts of this clonotype. This rearrangement joins TRBV2 to TRBJ1-2, with no clear D. With 6 bases removed from V and 1 base from J, the gap between germline ends came to 15 bases. This CDR3 is 15 amino acids long. Per the germline V gene, CDR1 is SNHLY and CDR2 is FYNNEI. Here the CDR3 DNA reads TGTGCCAGCAGCAGGACCGGGTTAAATAACTATGGCTACACCTTC. This sequence encodes CASSRTGLNNYGYTF. Based on the CDR3 plus reference TRBV2 and TRBJ1-2, the full variable domain is EPEVTQTPSHQVTQMGQEVILRCVPISNHLYFYWYRQILGQKVEFLVSFYNNEISEKSEIFDDQFSVERPDGSNFTLKIRSTKLEDSAMYFCASSRTGLNNYGYTFGSGTRLTVV.

This clonotype was seen repeatedly, ten times or more. This chain uses TRBV6-5 with TRBJ1-1; D not resolved. Deletions cut 8 bases from V and 3 bases from J, with 10 bases between. This CDR3 has 12 residues. Germline assignment: CDR1 MNHEY and CDR2 SVGAGI. The CDR3 loop reads CASLYSDTEAFF. In DNA form, the CDR3 reads TGTGCCAGCCTATATTCGGACACTGAAGCTTTCTTT.

CDR3 residues: CSATPTRPETQYF. CDR3 nucleotide sequence: TGCAGTGCAACCCCGACTAGACCAGAGACCCAGTACTTC. This chain links TRBV20-1 with TRBJ2-5, with a tentative D call TRBD2 (6 bases). The CDR3 consists of 13 residues. Trimming removed 6 bases at V and 4 bases at J, with 15 bases between. CDR1 DFQATT and CDR2 SNEGSKA come from the germline V gene (reference sequence).

This chain joins TRBV28 and TRBJ2-7, with D tentatively TRBD1 (6 bases). Trimming stripped 5 bases from V and 3 bases from J, with 14 bases between. This CDR3 has 14 residues. The germline CDR1 and CDR2 sequences are MDHEN and SYDVKM. The DNA of the CDR3 is TGTGCCAGCAGTCCCCCACAGGGATACTACGAGCAGTACTTC. It specifies CASSPPQGYYEQYF. The full variable domain, with the rest looked up from reference TRBV28 and TRBJ2-7, is DVKVTQSSRYLVKRTGEKVFLECVQDMDHENMFWYRQDPGLGLRLIYFSYDVKMKEKGDIPEGYSVSREKKERFSLILESASTNQTSMYLCASSPPQGYYEQYFGPGTRLTVT.

This clonotype was seen ten or more times. J is TRBJ1-2 and V is TRBV5-1; no reliable D call. Between the trimmed V and J ends, which lost 0 bases and 5 bases, there was a span of 11 bases. Germline lookup yields CDR1 SGHRS and CDR2 YFSETQ. This CDR3 spans 14 amino acids. This CDR3 reads CASSLDGDSYGYTF. The CDR3 nucleotides are TGCGCCAGCAGCTTGGACGGAGATTCATATGGCTACACCTTC.

The sample holds many counts of this clonotype. V usage is TRBV5-1 and J usage is TRBJ2-7, with 7 bases lining up with TRBD2. The V segment lost 5 bases and the J segment 3 bases; nucleotides outside the gene matches: 5. The CDR3 loop spans 13 amino acids. Germline CDR1 SGHRS, CDR2 YFSETQ. CDR3 in DNA: TGCGCCAGCAGAGCCGGGACTATCTACGAGCAGTACTTC. It specifies CASRAGTIYEQYF.

This clonotype has at least ten counts. The rearrangement uses TRBV11-2 and TRBJ2-7, with D possibly called TRBD1 or TRBD2 (5 bases each). V lost 3 bases and J lost 3, with 15 bases in between. Germline values: CDR1 SGHAT, CDR2 FQNNGV. The CDR3 is 15 amino acids. The CDR3: CASSFEGLDLYEQYF. CDR3 coding DNA: TGTGCCAGCAGCTTTGAGGGGCTCGACCTCTACGAGCAGTACTTC.

The count of this clonotype is one. The chain uses TRBV19 and TRBJ1-1, with D perhaps matching TRBD1 (5 bases). CDR3 length: 14 amino acids. Trimming removed 3 bases at V and 1 base at J, with 9 bases between. Germline CDR1 is LNHDA and CDR2 is SQIVND (reference sequence). Here the CDR3 reads CASSIFGGNTEAFF. CDR3 DNA: TGTGCCAGTAGTATTTTCGGGGGGAACACTGAAGCTTTCTTT.

The chain couples TRBV7-2 to TRBJ1-2; TRBD1 might be the D (5 bases). Germline CDR1 and CDR2: SGHTA and FQGNSA. The CDR3 contains 15 residues. Trimming took 2 bases from V and 2 from J, leaving 12 bases between them. The CDR3 DNA reads TGTGCCAGCAGCTTAAACCTCAGGGACAACTATGGCTACACCTTC. It specifies CASSLNLRDNYGYTF.

In its sample, this clonotype was seen many times. The genes are TRBV12-3 or TRBV12-4 and TRBJ2-7; D not resolved. The CDR3 loop spans 13 amino acids. The V end was cut by 3 bases, the J end by 1 base, with 7 bases between. The CDR3 DNA reads TGTGCCAGCAGTTTTGCAGCTTCCTACGAGCAGTACTTC. This gives the protein CASSFAASYEQYF.

The chain joins TRBV5-1 to TRBJ2-7; the match to TRBD1 covers 9 bases. Germline V gene data show CDR1 as SGHRS and CDR2 as YFSETQ. The length of the CDR3 is 15 residues. V lost 0 bases to trimming and J lost 6 bases; unmatched junction nucleotides: 7. CDR3 residues: CASSLVTDRGSEQYF. The CDR3 DNA sequence: TGCGCCAGCAGCTTGGTCACCGACAGGGGGAGCGAGCAGTACTTC.

Ten or more counts support this clonotype. The CDR3 is CASSYWGAVSTNQPQHF. The CDR3 DNA sequence: TGTGCCAGCAGTTACTGGGGGGCGGTAAGCACCAATCAGCCCCAGCATTTT. The chain uses TRBV6-2 or TRBV6-3 and TRBJ1-5, with D perhaps TRBD1 (6 bases). Trimming stripped 1 base from V and 3 bases from J, with 16 bases between. CDR1 is MNHEY, CDR2 SVGEGT, per germline. The CDR3 consists of 17 residues.

As for this clonotype: A much larger clone differs by one base, so this may be a read error. The chain employs TRBV9 and TRBJ1-1, with D unclear. The CDR3 has 14 amino acids. Germline V gives CDR1 SGDLS, CDR2 YYNGEE. The V end was cut by 4 bases, the J end by 3 bases, with 13 bases between. CDR3 protein: CASSPDKADTEAFF. The DNA for the CDR3 is TGTGCCAGCAGCCCTGACAAAGCTGACACTGAAGCTTTCTTT.

About this clonotype: No conserved phenylalanine or tryptophan is present at the end of the CDR3, so a read error is the likely explanation. This chain connects TRBV9 to TRBJ1-3; the D is unclear. Germline CDR1 and CDR2: SGDLS and YYNGEE. V dropped 2 bases and J dropped 0 bases, with 6 bases sitting between them. CDR3 length equals 14 residues. This chain's CDR3 is CASSVDPSGNTIYY. The DNA of the CDR3 is TGTGCCAGCAGCGTGGATCCCTCTGGAAACACCATATATTAT.

The CDR3 bases are TGCAGTGCAAGCAGGGGGGAAGGCAATCAGCCCCAGCATTTT. This translates into CSASRGEGNQPQHF. V usage is TRBV20-1 and J usage is TRBJ1-5, with 7 bases identical to TRBD1. The germline CDR1 and CDR2 sequences are DFQATT and SNEGSKA (reference sequence). This CDR3 has 14 residues. V gave up 6 bases and J gave up 2 bases; unmatched junction bases: 7.

There are a few counts of this clonotype. This chain joins TRBV28 and TRBJ1-1; 7 bases match TRBD1. J was trimmed by 4 bases and V by 4 bases; bases with no gene match: 12. CDR1 and CDR2 from the germline V gene are MDHEN and SYDVKM. CDR3 size: 16 residues. CDR3 coding DNA: TGTGCCAGCAGTTCCCCAGGGGAGGGGGCAAGCACTGAAGCTTTCTTT. Protein sequence: CASSSPGEGASTEAFF.

Only a few counts were recorded for this clonotype. V is TRBV20-1 and J is TRBJ2-7, with D tentatively TRBD1 or TRBD2 (5 bases each). V was clipped by 5 bases and J by 2 bases, with 13 bases between them. Germline-derived CDR1 and CDR2 are DFQATT and SNEGSKA (reference sequence). The CDR3 totals 13 residues. The CDR3 DNA reads TGCAGTGCTCCTGGGACGGATACCTACGAGCAGTACTTC. Protein: CSAPGTDTYEQYF.

This clonotype occurred many times. This chain links TRBV6-2 or TRBV6-3 with TRBJ2-7, with 8 bases fitting TRBD1. CDR1 and CDR2 from the germline V gene are MNHEY and SVGEGT. Germline trimming cut 2 bases from V and 3 bases from J; bases unmatched to any gene: 6. The CDR3 covers 15 residues. The CDR3 coding sequence is TGTGCCAGCAGTTACGGCGACAGGGGAAGCTACGAGCAGTACTTC. It yields the protein CASSYGDRGSYEQYF.

This sequence joins TRBV12-3 or TRBV12-4 and TRBJ2-5; 7 bases align to TRBD1. V dropped 6 bases and J dropped 5; count of bases not matched to a gene: 6. The CDR3 has 13 amino acids. CDR3: CASRLTGYETQYF. In DNA form, the CDR3 reads TGTGCCAGCAGACTGACAGGGTACGAGACCCAGTACTTC.

V and J are TRBV19 and TRBJ2-5, with 9 bases fitting TRBD1. Germline CDR1 is LNHDA and CDR2 is SQIVND (reference sequence). Trimming cost V 4 bases and J 1 base; bases outside gene matches: 7. The CDR3 is made up of 16 amino acids. This CDR3 is CASSTGQGGFQETQYF. CDR3 DNA sequence: TGTGCCAGTAGTACGGGACAGGGAGGTTTCCAAGAGACCCAGTACTTC.

The rearrangement joins TRBV20-1 to TRBJ1-1; the D gene is possibly TRBD1 (6 bases). Germline CDR1 and CDR2: DFQATT and SNEGSKA (reference sequence). CDR3 length: 11 residues. Trimming removed 4 bases from V and 11 bases from J, with 14 bases in between. CDR3 residues: CSAITGRDAFF. CDR3 nucleotide sequence: TGCAGTGCTATAACAGGGAGGGATGCTTTCTTT.

This clonotype was recorded a few times. CDR3 loop: CASSTGTGGRSEKLFF. DNA for the CDR3: TGTGCCAGCTCCACCGGGACGGGGGGACGGAGCGAAAAACTGTTTTTT. This chain joins TRBV11-1 and TRBJ1-4; D possibly corresponds to TRBD1 (5 bases). V lost 8 bases and J lost 8, with 24 bases in between. Germline V lookup: CDR1 SGHAT, CDR2 FQDESV (reference sequence). The CDR3 has 16 residues.

This clonotype was seen ten or more times. The gene calls are TRBV10-3 and TRBJ2-7; 11 nucleotides agree with TRBD2. The CDR3 extends over 13 amino acids. Trimming at V came to 11 bases and at J to 0 bases, leaving 3 bases not matched to a gene. Germline V CDR1 and CDR2: ENHRY, SYGVKD. CDR3 coding DNA: TGTGCCGCGACTAGCGGGGACTCCTACGAGCAGTACTTC. It yields the protein CAATSGDSYEQYF.

This clonotype was counted many times. This chain links TRBV18 with TRBJ2-5; D gene ambiguous. Germline V gene lookup returns CDR1 KGHSH and CDR2 LQKENI. V dropped 1 base and J dropped 2 bases, with 11 bases sitting between them. CDR3 length: 15 residues. The CDR3 DNA follows: TGTGCCAGCTCACCACGGGCCGGCGTTCAAGAGACCCAGTACTTC. Protein sequence: CASSPRAGVQETQYF.

The J gene is TRBJ1-5, the V gene TRBV6-4, with D hard to call. Germline lookup yields CDR1 MRHNA and CDR2 SNTAGT. The CDR3 runs to 16 residues. Between the trimmed V and J ends, which lost 0 bases and 4 bases, there was a span of 13 bases. As DNA, the CDR3 is TGTGCCAGCAGTGACTCTTGGCTGGGGAGAAATCAGCCCCAGCATTTT. Protein: CASSDSWLGRNQPQHF.